Presented here are 29 T cell receptor beta chains from one specimen sequenced in a study of blood T cells in healthy people across ages. Primed by a sample-barcoded 5' primer and a J-beta primer mix, a second PCR proceeded for about 6 to 12 cycles. TCRdb re-called the 5' RACE reads with MiXCR, one entry per CDR3 protein. The sample carries 800,000 to 950,000 distinct CDR3 sequences, 25% to 35% recorded once. The data also belong to a second study, concerning T cells of mothers and their children.

Material: blood. The receptors here all came from a woman in her thirties or forties in good health.

Note on this clonotype: A read error is possible here, since a much larger clone lies one base away. V usage is TRBV11-2 and J usage is TRBJ2-7; the D gene is possibly TRBD1 (5 bases). Trimming cost V 5 bases and J 2 bases, with 13 bases left between them. This CDR3 has 14 amino acids. CDR1 and CDR2 from the germline V gene are SGHAT and FQNNGV. In nucleotides, the CDR3 is TGTGCCAGCAGCCCAATTAGGGGTCCCTACGAGCAGTACTTC. Encoded protein: CASSPIRGPYEQYF.

To note about this clonotype: This may stem from a read error, because a much larger clone lies one nucleotide away. V gene TRBV30 combines with J gene TRBJ1-2; tentatively, D is TRBD1 (5 bases). V shed 5 bases and J shed 2 bases, with 6 bases lying between them. Germline-derived CDR1 and CDR2 are GTSNPN and SVGIG (reference sequence). The CDR3 extends over 11 amino acids. The CDR3 reads CAWRGNYGYTF. CDR3 bases: TGTGCCTGGCGGGGCAACTATGGCTACACCTTC.

The CDR3 sequence is CASSADRVGTGELFF. DNA of the CDR3: TGTGCCAGCAGCGCAGACAGGGTTGGGACCGGGGAGCTGTTTTTT. The V and J genes are TRBV7-3 and TRBJ2-2; 7 bases are a match to TRBD1. Trimming took 5 bases from V and 5 from J; bases not matched to a gene: 8. Germline CDR1 reads SGHTA; CDR2 reads FQGTGA. This CDR3 has 15 amino acids.

This chain links TRBV20-1 with TRBJ1-1; no clear D gene. Per the germline V gene, CDR1 is DFQATT and CDR2 is SNEGSKA (reference sequence). V lost 2 bases and J lost 0, with 10 bases in between. The CDR3 runs to 14 residues. DNA of the CDR3: TGCAGTGCTAGAATTGGTTCTCTGAACACTGAAGCTTTCTTT. Translation: CSARIGSLNTEAFF.

This clonotype was seen more than once but under ten times. The chain uses TRBV12-3 or TRBV12-4 and TRBJ2-5; 10 bases align to TRBD1. The CDR3 runs 13 residues. V gave up 7 bases and J gave up 7 bases; unmatched junction bases: 6. In DNA form, the CDR3 reads TGTGCCAGCACCGGGACAGGGGAGGGGACCCAGTACTTC. Protein product: CASTGTGEGTQYF.

This clonotype was recorded once. A single base separates this from a much larger clone, so it may be a read error. The chain links TRBV6-6 to TRBJ2-7; weak D call: TRBD1 (5 bases). The CDR3 is 14 residues long. The germline V gene encodes CDR1 MNHNY and CDR2 SVGAGI (reference sequence). DNA for the CDR3: TGTGTCAGCAGTTACTCCAGGGACTCCTACGAGCAGTACTTC. Protein product: CVSSYSRDSYEQYF.

This clonotype occurred a few times. The chain recombines TRBV5-1 with TRBJ1-6, with TRBD1 as a possible D gene (5 bases). Looked up from germline, CDR1 is SGHRS and CDR2 is YFSETQ. The CDR3 sequence is 17 residues long. Trimming shortened V by 4 bases and J by 7 bases, and 21 bases separated the two germline ends. The CDR3 bases are TGCGCCAGCAGCCCCCCTGGGATGTCAGGGAGCAATTCACCCCTCCACTTT. Translation gives CASSPPGMSGSNSPLHF.

As concerns this clonotype: Being one base from a much bigger clone, this may be a read error. The rearrangement joins TRBV18 to TRBJ2-1; 9 nucleotides align to TRBD1. CDR3 length: 15 amino acids. From germline, CDR1 is KGHSH and CDR2 LQKENI. The CDR3 nucleotides read TGTGCCGGCTCACAAGACAGGGGGTCGTACAATGAGCAGTTCTTC. It translates to CAGSQDRGSYNEQFF.

The V gene is TRBV7-2, the J gene TRBJ1-1; D might be TRBD1 (5 bases). CDR3 length: 15 amino acids. The V end lost 1 base, the J end lost 7 bases, and 16 bases lay between the germline ends. Germline-derived CDR1 and CDR2 are SGHTA and FQGNSA. The CDR3 DNA is TGTGCCAGCAGCTTAGAAGGGTTTACAGGCCTTGAAGCTTTCTTT. As protein: CASSLEGFTGLEAFF.

This chain joins TRBV11-2 and TRBJ2-1, with 8 bases that match TRBD2. The CDR3 totals 14 residues. Trimming cost V 2 bases and J 10 bases; bases outside gene matches: 7. CDR1 is SGHAT, CDR2 FQNNGV, per germline. CDR3 nucleotide sequence: TGTGCCAGCAGCTTATCGGGGGGGTCCTACGAGCAGTTCTTC. This encodes CASSLSGGSYEQFF. The variable domain in full, with the rest retrieved from reference TRBV11-2 and TRBJ2-1, is EAGVAQSPRYKIIEKRQSVAFWCNPISGHATLYWYQQILGQGPKLLIQFQNNGVVDDSQLPKDRFSAERLKGVDSTLKIQPAKLEDSAVYLCASSLSGGSYEQFFGPGTRLTVL.

A few counts support this clonotype. The CDR3 bases are TGTGCCACCAGTGTTCGGGCAAACCAAGAGACCCAGTACTTC. It codes for CATSVRANQETQYF. This chain uses TRBV24-1 with TRBJ2-5; D unclear. Trimming took 5 bases from V and 0 from J, leaving 9 bases between them. This CDR3 region has 14 residues. The germline V gene encodes CDR1 KGHDR and CDR2 SFDVKD.

The chain has TRBV20-1 and TRBJ2-3; D not resolved. This CDR3 region has 11 residues. Germline CDR1 and CDR2: DFQATT and SNEGSKA (reference sequence). In DNA form, the CDR3 reads TGCAGCCCTTCCGACACAGATACGCAGTATTTT. Its protein product is CSPSDTDTQYF.

This clonotype was recorded at least ten times. V is TRBV9 and J is TRBJ1-6, with D possibly matching TRBD1 (5 bases). V dropped 0 bases and J dropped 5 bases, with 12 bases sitting between them. The germline V gene has CDR1 SGDLS and CDR2 YYNGEE. CDR3 size: 16 residues. The CDR3 coding sequence is TGTGCCAGCAGCGTAGTTCCGGGACTCGATAATTCACCCCTCCACTTT. Its protein product is CASSVVPGLDNSPLHF.

This clonotype was detected a few times. J is TRBJ2-7 and V is TRBV27; D uncertain. Germline lookup yields CDR1 MNHEY and CDR2 SMNVEV (reference sequence). V was clipped by 9 bases and J by 6 bases, with 18 bases between them. The CDR3 has 13 residues. Here the CDR3 DNA reads TGTGCCAGTACCGGGCCCGAGCTCCTCGAGCAGTACTTC. Amino acids: CASTGPELLEQYF.

Notes on this clonotype: It may be a read error: a sequence one base away is much more abundant. The chain joins TRBV21-1 to TRBJ2-1; the D call TRBD1 from the table was never checked on the DNA. TRBV21-1 corresponds to a pseudogene. This CDR3 is 13 amino acids long. The CDR3 is CASNLRGYNEQFF. The DNA of the CDR3 is TGTGCCAGCAACCTCAGGGGTTACAATGAGCAGTTCTTC.

V and J are TRBV18 and TRBJ2-7, with TRBD1 matching 11 bases. The DNA end is more similar to TRBJ2-5, so the J call may be wrong. Germline V gene lookup returns CDR1 KGHSH and CDR2 LQKENI. This CDR3 contains 15 residues. DNA of the CDR3: TGTGCCAGCTCACAAGGACAGGGGGCGACTGAGACCCAGTACTTC. Translating gives CASSQGQGATETQYF.

In DNA, the CDR3 is TGCAGTGCTGTACGACAGGGCGCCGATAACTATGGCTACACCTTC. Translation: CSAVRQGADNYGYTF. The V gene is TRBV20-1, the J gene TRBJ1-2, with TRBD1 matching 7 bases. The V segment lost 5 bases and the J segment 1 base; nucleotides outside the gene matches: 10. Germline CDR1 is DFQATT and CDR2 is SNEGSKA (reference sequence). The CDR3 consists of 15 residues.

The rearrangement links TRBV28 to TRBJ2-1; D may be TRBD2 (6 bases). Germline V lookup: CDR1 MDHEN, CDR2 SYDVKM. This CDR3 is built from 16 residues. V was trimmed by 5 bases and J by 5 bases, leaving 19 bases between them. The CDR3 region has the DNA TGTGCCAGCAGTCTCATTACGGTGGCGGGAAACAATGAGCAGTTCTTC. Protein: CASSLITVAGNNEQFF.

This clonotype came up many times. This chain uses TRBV4-1 with TRBJ2-7; D may be TRBD1 (6 bases). The CDR3 consists of 15 residues. V lost 1 base, J lost 1 base, and 11 bases lay in between. CDR1 is MGHRA and CDR2 is YSYEKL in the germline V gene. The CDR3 DNA sequence: TGCGCCAGCAGCCAAGGGACAGTTAGGTCCTACGAGCAGTACTTC. Protein sequence: CASSQGTVRSYEQYF.

This clonotype showed up many times. The chain has TRBV7-6 and TRBJ2-5; D might be TRBD2 (6 bases). Per the germline V gene, CDR1 is SGHVS and CDR2 is FNYEAQ. CDR3 length: 14 residues. Deletions cut 4 bases from V and 2 bases from J, with 11 bases between. CDR3: CASSSMTSQETQYF. In nucleotides, the CDR3 is TGTGCCAGCAGCTCCATGACTAGTCAAGAGACCCAGTACTTC.

The chain carries TRBV12-3 or TRBV12-4 and TRBJ2-3, with D possibly matching TRBD2 (5 bases). V dropped 7 bases and J dropped 8 bases, with 13 bases sitting between them. CDR3 length: 12 residues. The CDR3, as DNA: TGTGCCAGCACGGGGAGTCGAGTTACGCAGTATTTT. Translated, it gives CASTGSRVTQYF.

On this clonotype: This sequence may be a read error, since a much larger clone differs from it by one base. The chain recombines TRBV6-6 with TRBJ1-5, with D uncertain. The CDR3 covers 16 residues. V dropped 0 bases and J dropped 1 base, with 10 bases sitting between them. Germline assignment: CDR1 MNHNY and CDR2 SVGAGI (reference sequence). In DNA form, the CDR3 reads TGTGCCAGCAGTTACTCGTTTGAGGAGAGCAATCAGCCCCAGCATTTT. Translating gives CASSYSFEESNQPQHF.

The CDR3 nucleotides read TGCGCCGGCTGCACCGGGACAGGGGAAGAGACCCAGTACTTC. As protein: CAGCTGTGEETQYF. The genes are TRBV5-1 and TRBJ2-5; 10 nucleotides line up with TRBD1. The length of the CDR3 is 14 residues. Germline V lookup: CDR1 SGHRS, CDR2 YFSETQ. The V and J ends lost 10 bases and 3 bases, in that order; junction bases with no gene match: 9.

This clonotype was counted many times. V gene TRBV12-3 or TRBV12-4 combines with J gene TRBJ1-1; D is unresolved. The CDR3 totals 13 residues. V gave up 4 bases and J gave up 4 bases, with 10 bases separating them. The CDR3: CASSSGPATEAFF. The CDR3 DNA reads TGTGCCAGCAGTTCCGGTCCGGCCACTGAAGCTTTCTTT.

There are a few counts of this clonotype. The rearrangement links TRBV5-1 to TRBJ1-6; 7 nucleotides align to TRBD1. Germline V gene sequence: CDR1 SGHRS, CDR2 YFSETQ. J was trimmed by 7 bases and V by 4 bases; bases with no gene match: 11. The CDR3 sequence is 16 residues long. CDR3 region: CASSPQVGTVNSPLHF. CDR3 sequence (DNA): TGCGCCAGCAGCCCTCAGGTCGGGACAGTAAATTCACCCCTCCACTTT. Using reference TRBV5-1 and TRBJ1-6 for the parts outside the CDR3, the full variable domain is KAGVTQTPRYLIKTRGQQVTLSCSPISGHRSVSWYQQTPGQGLQFLFEYFSETQRNKGNFPGRFSGRQFSNSRSEMNVSTLELGDSALYLCASSPQVGTVNSPLHFGNGTRLTVT.

Only one count was recorded for this clonotype. The chain employs TRBV28 and TRBJ1-5; TRBD1 is a possible D gene (5 bases). From germline, CDR1 is MDHEN and CDR2 SYDVKM. The CDR3 is made up of 16 amino acids. V was cut by 3 bases and J by 1 base, with 13 bases left in between. The CDR3 nucleotides read TGTGCCAGCAGTTTCGGGGCAGTCCTAAGCAATCAGCCCCAGCATTTT. As protein: CASSFGAVLSNQPQHF.

This chain joins TRBV20-1 and TRBJ2-1, with 8 bases aligning to TRBD1. The DNA end favors TRBJ2-7, so the J call may be wrong. The CDR3 contains 15 residues. The germline V gene encodes CDR1 DFQATT and CDR2 SNEGSKA (reference sequence). For the CDR3, the DNA is TGCAGTGCCAGGACGGACAGGGATTCCTACAATGAGCAGTACTTC. Translating it yields CSARTDRDSYNEQYF.

This clonotype was found a few times. The V gene is TRBV7-2, the J gene TRBJ2-7; 10 bases agree with TRBD1. This CDR3 is built from 14 residues. Germline loops: CDR1 SGHTA, CDR2 FQGNSA. Germline trimming cut 5 bases from V and 4 bases from J; bases unmatched to any gene: 5. CDR3 nucleotide sequence: TGTGCCAGCAGCGTCTGGACAGGGGGGTACGAGCAGTACTTC. It encodes CASSVWTGGYEQYF.

The V and J genes are TRBV7-3 and TRBJ2-1; 8 positions match TRBD1. J was trimmed by 13 bases and V by 2 bases; bases with no gene match: 1. This CDR3 has 11 residues. Germline lookup yields CDR1 SGHTA and CDR2 FQGTGA. CDR3 sequence reads: CASSLGQGQFF. The CDR3 DNA is TGTGCCAGCAGCTTAGGACAGGGACAGTTCTTC.